This TCR beta chain was sequenced for a study of tumor-infiltrating lymphocytes in primary liver carcinoma. Overall study: The tumors, T1-T3 N0M0 lesions, were about 4.2 to 11 cm across. Roughly 3.5 to 8 million productive TCRbeta reads came from each sample, comparable across tissue types.

Total RNA and DNA came together from 20-30 mg of bulk tissue without cell sorting. Chronic HBV infection was present, with no prior treatment. The V and J ends lost 8 bases and 6 bases respectively, with 14 bases between them. This CDR3 spans 14 amino acids. The germline V gene encodes CDR1 SEHNR and CDR2 FQNEAQ (reference sequence). Starting material of 500 to 600 ng total RNA yielded TCR beta cDNA via a constant-region primer. A slightly modified ARM-PCR protocol with three nested multiplex PCR rounds produced these TCR beta libraries. Two initial PCR rounds of about 9 cycles each paired TRBV1-TRBV30 forward primers with a C-beta reverse primer. TCRdb called the multiplex PCR reads again in MiXCR, with one record for every CDR3 protein. This table holds over 75,000 distinct CDR3 sequences, less than 70% found once. This clonotype appeared many times.

The sequence was collected from a man between 35 and 55 years old with primary liver carcinoma and hepatitis B virus infection. This chain connects TRBV7-9 to TRBJ1-6; D is unresolved. Sample: tumor-adjacent normal liver tissue. This CDR3 reads CASGREGPNSPLHF. DNA of the CDR3: TGTGCCAGCGGCCGAGAAGGGCCTAATTCACCCCTCCACTTT.